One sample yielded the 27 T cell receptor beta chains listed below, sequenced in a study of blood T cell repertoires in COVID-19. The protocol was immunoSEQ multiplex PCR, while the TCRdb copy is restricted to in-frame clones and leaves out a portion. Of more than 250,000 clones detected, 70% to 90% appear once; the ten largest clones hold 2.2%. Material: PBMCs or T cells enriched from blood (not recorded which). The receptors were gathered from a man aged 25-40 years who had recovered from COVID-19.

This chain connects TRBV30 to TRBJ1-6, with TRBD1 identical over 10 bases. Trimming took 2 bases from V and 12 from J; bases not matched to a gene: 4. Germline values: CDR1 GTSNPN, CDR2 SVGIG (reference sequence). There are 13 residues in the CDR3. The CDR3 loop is CAWSRDRGEPLHF. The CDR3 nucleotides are TGTGCCTGGAGTCGGGACAGGGGAGAACCCCTCCACTTT.

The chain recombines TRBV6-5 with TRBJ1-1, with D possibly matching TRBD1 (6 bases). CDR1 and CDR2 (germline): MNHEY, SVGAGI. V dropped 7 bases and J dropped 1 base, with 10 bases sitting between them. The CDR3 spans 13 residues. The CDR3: CASTRGRNTEAFF. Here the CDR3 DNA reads TGTGCCAGCACGAGGGGGAGGAACACTGAAGCTTTCTTT.

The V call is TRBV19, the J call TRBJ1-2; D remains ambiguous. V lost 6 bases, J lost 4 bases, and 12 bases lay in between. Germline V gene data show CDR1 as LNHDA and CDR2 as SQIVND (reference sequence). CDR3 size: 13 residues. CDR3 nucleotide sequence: TGTGCCAGTAGGCGGGGAAGCGGCTATGGCTACACCTTC. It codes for CASRRGSGYGYTF.

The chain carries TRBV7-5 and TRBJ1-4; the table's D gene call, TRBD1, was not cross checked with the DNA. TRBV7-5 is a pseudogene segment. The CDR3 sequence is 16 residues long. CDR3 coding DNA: TGTGCCAGAAGCTCGAAGGACAGGGGAAGGCATGAAAAACTGTTTTTT. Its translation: CARSSKDRGRHEKLFF.

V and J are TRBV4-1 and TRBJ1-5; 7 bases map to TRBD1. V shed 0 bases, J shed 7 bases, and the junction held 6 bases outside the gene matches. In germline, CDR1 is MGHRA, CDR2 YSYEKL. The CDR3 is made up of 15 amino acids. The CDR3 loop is CASSQEGQPGQPQHF. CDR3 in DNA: TGCGCCAGCAGCCAAGAGGGACAGCCGGGCCAGCCCCAGCATTTT.

The DNA of the CDR3 is TGTGCCAGCAGCTCCGGACTAGCCCACACCGGGGAGCTGTTTTTT. It translates to CASSSGLAHTGELFF. This chain uses TRBV11-2 with TRBJ2-2; 8 bases are a match to TRBD2. Trimming took 4 bases from V and 3 from J; bases not matched to a gene: 4. The CDR3 is made up of 15 amino acids. Germline lookup yields CDR1 SGHAT and CDR2 FQNNGV. The complete variable domain, with remaining parts taken from reference TRBV11-2 and TRBJ2-2, reads EAGVAQSPRYKIIEKRQSVAFWCNPISGHATLYWYQQILGQGPKLLIQFQNNGVVDDSQLPKDRFSAERLKGVDSTLKIQPAKLEDSAVYLCASSSGLAHTGELFFGEGSRLTVL.

In DNA form, the CDR3 reads TGTGCCACCCAGTCTGCCAAACGGGGCTCCTACGAGCAGTACTTC. Its translation is CATQSAKRGSYEQYF. This rearrangement joins TRBV6-5 to TRBJ2-7, with D perhaps TRBD2 (5 bases). V lost 10 bases and J 0 bases, leaving 19 bases between the germline ends. Looked up from germline, CDR1 is MNHEY and CDR2 is SVGAGI. The CDR3 loop spans 15 amino acids.

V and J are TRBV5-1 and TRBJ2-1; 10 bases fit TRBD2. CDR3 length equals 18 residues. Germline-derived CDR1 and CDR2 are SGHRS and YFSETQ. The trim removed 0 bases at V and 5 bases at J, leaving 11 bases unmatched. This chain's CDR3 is CASSLEYSSGGSDNEQFF. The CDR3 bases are TGCGCCAGCAGCTTGGAATATTCTAGCGGGGGCTCGGACAATGAGCAGTTCTTC.

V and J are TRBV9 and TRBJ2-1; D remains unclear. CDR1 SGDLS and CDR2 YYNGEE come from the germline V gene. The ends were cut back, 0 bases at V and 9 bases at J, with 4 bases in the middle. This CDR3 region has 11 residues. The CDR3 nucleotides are TGTGCCAGCAGCGTAGGCGTTGAGCAGTTCTTC. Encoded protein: CASSVGVEQFF.

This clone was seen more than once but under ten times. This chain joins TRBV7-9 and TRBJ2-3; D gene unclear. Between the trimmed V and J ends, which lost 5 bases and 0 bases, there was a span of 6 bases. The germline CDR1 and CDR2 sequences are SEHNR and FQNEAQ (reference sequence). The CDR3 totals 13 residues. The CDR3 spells CASSPPSTDTQYF. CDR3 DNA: TGTGCCAGCAGCCCTCCCAGCACAGATACGCAGTATTTT.

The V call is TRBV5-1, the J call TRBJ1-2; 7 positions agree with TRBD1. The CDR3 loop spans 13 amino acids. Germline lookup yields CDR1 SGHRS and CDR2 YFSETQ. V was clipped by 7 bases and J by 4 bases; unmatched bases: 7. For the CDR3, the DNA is TGCGCCAGCGGTCCCGGGACAGCCTATGGCTACACCTTC. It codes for CASGPGTAYGYTF.

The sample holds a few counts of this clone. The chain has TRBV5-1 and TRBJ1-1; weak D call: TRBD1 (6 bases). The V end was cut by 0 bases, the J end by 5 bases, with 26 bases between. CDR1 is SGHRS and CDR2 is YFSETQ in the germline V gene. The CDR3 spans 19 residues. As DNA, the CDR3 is TGCGCCAGCAGCTTGGGAAATGCAGGGGCACGGGAGGGGTGGACTGAAGCTTTCTTT. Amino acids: CASSLGNAGAREGWTEAFF.

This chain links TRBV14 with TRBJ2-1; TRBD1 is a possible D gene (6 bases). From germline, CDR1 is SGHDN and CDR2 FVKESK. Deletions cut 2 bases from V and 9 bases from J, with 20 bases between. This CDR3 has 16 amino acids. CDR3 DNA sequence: TGTGCCAGCAGCCAATCACCCCGGCAGGGGCGCGGTGAGCAGTTCTTC. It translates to CASSQSPRQGRGEQFF.

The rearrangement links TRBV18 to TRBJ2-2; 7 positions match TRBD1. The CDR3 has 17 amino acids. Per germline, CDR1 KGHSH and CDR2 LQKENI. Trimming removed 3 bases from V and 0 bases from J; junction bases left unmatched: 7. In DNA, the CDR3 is TGTGCCAGCTCACCGAGTGGTGACAGGGCGAACACCGGGGAGCTGTTTTTT. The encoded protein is CASSPSGDRANTGELFF.

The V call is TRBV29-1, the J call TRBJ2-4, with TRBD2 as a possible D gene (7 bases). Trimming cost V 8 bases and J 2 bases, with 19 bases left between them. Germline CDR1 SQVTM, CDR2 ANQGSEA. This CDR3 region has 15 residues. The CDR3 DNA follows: TGCAGCACCTGGGGGGGGGCGACTACCAAAAACATTCAGTACTTC. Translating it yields CSTWGGATTKNIQYF.

The CDR3 bases are TGTGCCAGCAGCTTAAGTGCATGGCAGAACTATGGCTACACCTTC. Amino acid sequence: CASSLSAWQNYGYTF. V usage is TRBV7-9 and J usage is TRBJ1-2; D uncertain. The CDR3 totals 15 residues. CDR1 is SEHNR, CDR2 FQNEAQ, per germline (reference sequence). V dropped 2 bases and J dropped 2 bases, with 12 bases sitting between them. The full variable domain, with the rest looked up from reference TRBV7-9 and TRBJ1-2, is DTGVSQNPRHKITKRGQNVTFRCDPISEHNRLYWYRQTLGQGPEFLTYFQNEAQLEKSRLLSDRFSAERPKGSFSTLEIQRTEQGDSAMYLCASSLSAWQNYGYTFGSGTRLTVV.

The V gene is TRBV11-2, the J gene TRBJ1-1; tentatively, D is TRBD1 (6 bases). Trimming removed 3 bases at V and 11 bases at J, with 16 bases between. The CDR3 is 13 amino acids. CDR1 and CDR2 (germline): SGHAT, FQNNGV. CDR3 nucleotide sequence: TGTGCCAGCAGCTTGGGGGGGGCTTTGAGGGCTTTCTTT. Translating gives CASSLGGALRAFF.

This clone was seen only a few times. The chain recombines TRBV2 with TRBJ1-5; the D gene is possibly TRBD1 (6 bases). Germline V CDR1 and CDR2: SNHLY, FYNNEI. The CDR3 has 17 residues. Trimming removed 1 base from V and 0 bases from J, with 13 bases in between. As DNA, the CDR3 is TGTGCCAGCAGTGAAGGTCGGACAGATTATAGCAATCAGCCCCAGCATTTT. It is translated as CASSEGRTDYSNQPQHF.

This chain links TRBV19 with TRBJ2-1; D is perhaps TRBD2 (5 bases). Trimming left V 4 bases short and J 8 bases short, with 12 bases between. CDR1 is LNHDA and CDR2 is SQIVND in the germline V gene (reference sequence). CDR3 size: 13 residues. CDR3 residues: CASSTPLRDEQFF. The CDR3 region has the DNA TGTGCCAGTAGTACGCCTCTGAGGGATGAGCAGTTCTTC.

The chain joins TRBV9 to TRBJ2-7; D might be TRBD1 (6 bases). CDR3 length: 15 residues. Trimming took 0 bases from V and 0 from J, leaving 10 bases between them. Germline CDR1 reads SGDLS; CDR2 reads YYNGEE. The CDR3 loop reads CASSVGGDNSYEQYF. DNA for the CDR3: TGTGCCAGCAGCGTAGGTGGGGACAACTCCTACGAGCAGTACTTC.

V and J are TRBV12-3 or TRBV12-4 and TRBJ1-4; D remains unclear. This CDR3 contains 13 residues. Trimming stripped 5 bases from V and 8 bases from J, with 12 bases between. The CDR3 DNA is TGTGCCAGCAGTCACCTAGTAGAGGAAAAACTGTTTTTT. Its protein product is CASSHLVEEKLFF.

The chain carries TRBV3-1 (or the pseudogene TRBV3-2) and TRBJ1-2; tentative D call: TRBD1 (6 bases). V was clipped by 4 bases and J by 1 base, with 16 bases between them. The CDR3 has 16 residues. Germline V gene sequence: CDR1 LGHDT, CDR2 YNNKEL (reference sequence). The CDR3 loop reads CASSPSGTGSNYGYTF. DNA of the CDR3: TGTGCCAGCAGCCCTTCAGGAACAGGGAGTAACTATGGCTACACCTTC.

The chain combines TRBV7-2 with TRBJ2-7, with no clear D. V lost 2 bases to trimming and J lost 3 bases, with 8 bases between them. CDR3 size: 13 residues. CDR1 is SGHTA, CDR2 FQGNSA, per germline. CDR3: CASSLSGGYEQYF. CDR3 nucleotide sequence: TGTGCCAGCAGCTTATCCGGCGGCTACGAGCAGTACTTC.

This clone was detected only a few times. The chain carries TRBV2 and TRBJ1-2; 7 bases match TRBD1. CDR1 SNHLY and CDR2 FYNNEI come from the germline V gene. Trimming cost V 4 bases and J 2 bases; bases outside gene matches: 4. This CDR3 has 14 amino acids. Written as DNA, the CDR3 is TGTGCCAGCAGTGCTGGGACAGACAACTATGGCTACACCTTC. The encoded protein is CASSAGTDNYGYTF. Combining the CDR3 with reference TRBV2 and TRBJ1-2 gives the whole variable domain EPEVTQTPSHQVTQMGQEVILRCVPISNHLYFYWYRQILGQKVEFLVSFYNNEISEKSEIFDDQFSVERPDGSNFTLKIRSTKLEDSAMYFCASSAGTDNYGYTFGSGTRLTVV.

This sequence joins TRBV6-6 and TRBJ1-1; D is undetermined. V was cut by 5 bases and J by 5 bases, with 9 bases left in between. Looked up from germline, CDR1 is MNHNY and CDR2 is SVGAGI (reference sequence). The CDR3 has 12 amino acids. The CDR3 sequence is CASSVGGTEAFF. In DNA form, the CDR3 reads TGTGCCAGCAGTGTAGGAGGGACTGAAGCTTTCTTT.

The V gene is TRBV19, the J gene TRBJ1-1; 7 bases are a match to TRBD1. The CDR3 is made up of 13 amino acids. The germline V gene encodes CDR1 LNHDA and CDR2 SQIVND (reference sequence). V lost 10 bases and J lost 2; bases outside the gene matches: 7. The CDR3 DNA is TGTGCCACCCACAGGGGAACTAACACTGAAGCTTTCTTT. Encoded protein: CATHRGTNTEAFF.

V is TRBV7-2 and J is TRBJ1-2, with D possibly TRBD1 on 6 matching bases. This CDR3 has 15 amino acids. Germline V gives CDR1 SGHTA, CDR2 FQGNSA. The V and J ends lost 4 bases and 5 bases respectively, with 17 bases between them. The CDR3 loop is CASSYGQPDIYGYTF. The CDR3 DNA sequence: TGTGCCAGCAGCTACGGACAGCCTGATATATATGGCTACACCTTC.